This TCR beta chain is from a study of low-dose radiotherapy and immunotherapy resistance in tumors. At the level of the study: Cohort 1 patients were irradiated with 0.5 Gy fractions every 2 weeks to 6.5 Gy total. Each fraction given to Cohort 2 every two weeks delivered 1 Gy, and the total reached 13 Gy over 26 weeks.

Concerning this clonotype itself: A far larger clone is just one base off, so this is likely a read error.

The time point is: before trial treatment. The TCRs were subjected to amplification over around 18 PCR cycles employing a constant-region primer in conjunction with a V-primer adapter. MiXCR, applied by TCRdb to the reads, yields one record per CDR3 protein. The data hold tens of thousands of distinct CDR3 sequences, with 10% to 15% observed a single time. This CDR3 spans 15 amino acids. Trimming took off 6 bases at V and 13 bases at J, with 25 bases between the two ends. Germline loops: CDR1 MDHEN, CDR2 SYDVKM. The sequence came from a female donor with ovarian cancer. The rearrangement uses TRBV28 and TRBJ2-1; a possible D gene is TRBD1 (5 bases). This material consisted of PBMCs, taken before treatment. The CDR3 DNA sequence: TGTGCCAGCAGCGTTCTTACAGGCCTGAGCGAGACCCAGTTCTTC. As protein: CASSVLTGLSETQFF.